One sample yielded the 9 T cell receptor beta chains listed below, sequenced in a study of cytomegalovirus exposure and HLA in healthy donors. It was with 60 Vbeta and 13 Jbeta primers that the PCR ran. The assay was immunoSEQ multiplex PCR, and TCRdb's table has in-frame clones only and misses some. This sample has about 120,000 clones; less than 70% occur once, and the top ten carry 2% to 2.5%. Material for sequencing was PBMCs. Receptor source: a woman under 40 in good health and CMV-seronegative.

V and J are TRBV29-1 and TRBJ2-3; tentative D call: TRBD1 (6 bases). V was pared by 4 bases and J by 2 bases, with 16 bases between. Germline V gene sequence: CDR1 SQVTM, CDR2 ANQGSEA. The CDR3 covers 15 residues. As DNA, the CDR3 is TGCAGCGTTGTTGGACAGTTAAAGTCCACAGATACGCAGTATTTT. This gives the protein CSVVGQLKSTDTQYF.

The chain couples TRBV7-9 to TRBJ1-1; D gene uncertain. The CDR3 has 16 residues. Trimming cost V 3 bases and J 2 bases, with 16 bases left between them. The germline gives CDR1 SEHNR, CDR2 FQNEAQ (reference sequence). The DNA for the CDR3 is TGTGCCAGCAGCTTCCCAATGGGGAGCAAAAACACTGAAGCTTTCTTT. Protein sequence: CASSFPMGSKNTEAFF.

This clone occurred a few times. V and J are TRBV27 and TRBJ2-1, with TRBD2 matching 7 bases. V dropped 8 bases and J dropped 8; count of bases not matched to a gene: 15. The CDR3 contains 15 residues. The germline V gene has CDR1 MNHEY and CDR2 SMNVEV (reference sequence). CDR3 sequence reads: CASGKPGLPLDEQFF. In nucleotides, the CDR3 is TGTGCCAGCGGAAAACCGGGACTACCCCTGGATGAGCAGTTCTTC.

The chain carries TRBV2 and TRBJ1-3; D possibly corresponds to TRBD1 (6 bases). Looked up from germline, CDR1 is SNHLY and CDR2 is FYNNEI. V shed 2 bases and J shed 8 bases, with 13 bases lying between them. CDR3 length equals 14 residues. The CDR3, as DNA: TGTGCCAGCAGTGAACAGGCGGGGGCAGACACCATATATTTT. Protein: CASSEQAGADTIYF.

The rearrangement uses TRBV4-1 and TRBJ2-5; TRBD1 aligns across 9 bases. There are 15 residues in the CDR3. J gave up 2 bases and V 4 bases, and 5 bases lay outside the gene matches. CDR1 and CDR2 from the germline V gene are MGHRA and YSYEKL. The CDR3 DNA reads TGCGCCAGCAGCCGGCTCGGGACAGGGCAAGAGACCCAGTACTTC. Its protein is CASSRLGTGQETQYF.

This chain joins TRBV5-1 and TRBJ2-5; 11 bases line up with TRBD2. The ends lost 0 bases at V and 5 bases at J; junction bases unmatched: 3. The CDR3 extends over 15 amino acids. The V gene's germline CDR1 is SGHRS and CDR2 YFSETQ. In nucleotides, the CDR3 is TGCGCCAGCAGCTTGGGTCCTAGCGGGAGGGAGACCCAGTACTTC. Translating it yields CASSLGPSGRETQYF.

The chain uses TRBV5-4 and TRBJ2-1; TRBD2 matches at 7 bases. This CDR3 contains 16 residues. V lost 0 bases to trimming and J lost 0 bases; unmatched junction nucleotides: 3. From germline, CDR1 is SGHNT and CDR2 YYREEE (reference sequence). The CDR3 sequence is CASSLGGSSSYNEQFF. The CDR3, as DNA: TGTGCCAGCAGCTTGGGCGGGAGCTCCTCCTACAATGAGCAGTTCTTC.

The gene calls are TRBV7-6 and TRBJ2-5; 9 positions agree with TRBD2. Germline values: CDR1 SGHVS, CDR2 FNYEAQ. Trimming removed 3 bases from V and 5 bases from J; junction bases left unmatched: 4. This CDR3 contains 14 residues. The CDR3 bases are TGTGCCAGCAGCTTTAGCGGGGGACTGGAGACCCAGTACTTC. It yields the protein CASSFSGGLETQYF.

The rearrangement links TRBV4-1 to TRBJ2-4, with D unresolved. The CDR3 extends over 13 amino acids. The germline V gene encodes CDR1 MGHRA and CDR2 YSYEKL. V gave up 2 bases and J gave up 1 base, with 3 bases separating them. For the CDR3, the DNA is TGCGCCAGCAGCCAACCTGCCAAAAACATTCAGTACTTC. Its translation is CASSQPAKNIQYF.